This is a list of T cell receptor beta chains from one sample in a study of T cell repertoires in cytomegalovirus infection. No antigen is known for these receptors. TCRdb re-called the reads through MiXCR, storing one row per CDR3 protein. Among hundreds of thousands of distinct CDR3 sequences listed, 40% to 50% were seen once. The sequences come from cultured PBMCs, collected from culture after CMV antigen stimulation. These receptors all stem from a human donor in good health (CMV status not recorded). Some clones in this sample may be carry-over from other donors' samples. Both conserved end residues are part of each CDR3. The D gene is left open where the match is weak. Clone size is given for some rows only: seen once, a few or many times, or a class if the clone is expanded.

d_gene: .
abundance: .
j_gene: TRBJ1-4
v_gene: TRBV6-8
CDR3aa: CASKRWALATNEKLFF
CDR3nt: TGTGCCAGCAAGCGGTGGGCTCTGGCAACTAATGAAAAACTGTTTTTT

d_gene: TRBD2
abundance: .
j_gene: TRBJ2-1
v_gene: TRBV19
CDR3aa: CASRAAGDLSYNEQFF
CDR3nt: TGTGCCAGTAGGGCAGCGGGGGACCTCTCCTACAATGAGCAGTTCTTC

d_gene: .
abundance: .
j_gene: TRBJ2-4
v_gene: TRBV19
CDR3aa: CASMRGSTENIQYF
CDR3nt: TGTGCCAGTATGAGGGGATCGACCGAAAACATTCAGTACTTC

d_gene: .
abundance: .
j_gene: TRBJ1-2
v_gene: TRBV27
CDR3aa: CASSFSPVLGYTF
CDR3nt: TGTGCCAGCAGTTTTTCCCCGGTGCTTGGCTACACCTTC

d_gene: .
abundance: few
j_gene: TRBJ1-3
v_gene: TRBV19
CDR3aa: CASSIGDSDGSGNTIYF
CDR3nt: TGTGCCAGTAGTATCGGAGATTCGGATGGCTCTGGAAACACCATATATTTT

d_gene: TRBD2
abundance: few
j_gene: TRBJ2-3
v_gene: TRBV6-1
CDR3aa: CASSEVAGSTDTQYF
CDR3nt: TGTGCCAGCAGTGAGGTAGCGGGGAGCACAGATACGCAGTATTTT

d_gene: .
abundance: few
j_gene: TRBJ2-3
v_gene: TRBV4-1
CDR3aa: CASSQEQDAGTDTQYF
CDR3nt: TGCGCCAGCAGCCAAGAACAGGACGCAGGCACAGATACGCAGTATTTT

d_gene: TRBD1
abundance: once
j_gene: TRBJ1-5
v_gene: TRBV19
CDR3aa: CASRGQGYQPQHF
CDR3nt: TGTGCCAGTAGAGGACAGGGGTATCAGCCCCAGCATTTT

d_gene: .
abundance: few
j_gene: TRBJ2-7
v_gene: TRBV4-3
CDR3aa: CASSQDRGSYYEQYF
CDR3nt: TGCGCCAGCAGCCAAGATAGGGGCTCCTATTACGAGCAGTACTTC

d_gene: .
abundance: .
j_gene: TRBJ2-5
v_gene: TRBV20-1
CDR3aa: CSGQIQETQYF
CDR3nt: TGCAGCGGACAGATCCAAGAGACCCAGTACTTC

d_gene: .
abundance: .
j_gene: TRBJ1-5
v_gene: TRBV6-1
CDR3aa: CASSYSGLVPQHF
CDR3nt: TGTGCCAGCAGTTACTCAGGCCTAGTGCCCCAGCATTTT

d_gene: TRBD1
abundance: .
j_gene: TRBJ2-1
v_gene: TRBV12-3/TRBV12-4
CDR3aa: CASSRGQGTNEQFF
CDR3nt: TGTGCCAGCAGCCGGGGACAGGGTACGAATGAGCAGTTCTTC

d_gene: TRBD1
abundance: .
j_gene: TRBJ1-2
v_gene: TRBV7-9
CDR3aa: CASSPGQGHNYGYTF
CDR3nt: TGTGCCAGCAGCCCCGGACAGGGGCATAACTATGGCTACACCTTC

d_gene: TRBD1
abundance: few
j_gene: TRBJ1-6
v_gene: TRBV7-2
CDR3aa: CASSSQGAHSPLHF
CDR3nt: TGTGCCAGCAGCTCCCAGGGGGCGCATTCACCCCTCCACTTT

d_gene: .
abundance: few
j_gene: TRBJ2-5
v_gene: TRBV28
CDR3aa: CASSNGGSGKETQYF
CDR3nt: TGTGCCAGCAGTAATGGGGGCTCGGGGAAAGAGACCCAGTACTTC

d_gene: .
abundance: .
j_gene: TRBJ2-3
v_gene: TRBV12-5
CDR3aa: CASGFQTDTQYF
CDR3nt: TGTGCTAGTGGTTTCCAAACAGATACGCAGTATTTT

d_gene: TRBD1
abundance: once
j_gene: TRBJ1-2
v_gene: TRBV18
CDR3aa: CASSPGQGIGNNYGYTF
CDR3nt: TGTGCCAGCTCACCAGGACAGGGCATTGGGAATAACTATGGCTACACCTTC

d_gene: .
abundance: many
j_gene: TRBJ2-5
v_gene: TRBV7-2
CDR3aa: CASSFQPGLVSKETQYF
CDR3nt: TGTGCCAGCAGCTTCCAACCGGGACTCGTTTCTAAAGAGACCCAGTACTTC

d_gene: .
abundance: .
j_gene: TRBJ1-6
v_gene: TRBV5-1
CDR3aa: CASSSRAVGNSPLHF
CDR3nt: TGCGCCAGCAGCTCCAGGGCAGTGGGTAATTCACCCCTCCACTTT

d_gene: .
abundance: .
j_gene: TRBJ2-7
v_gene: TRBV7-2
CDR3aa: CASGAPSYEQYF
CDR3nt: TGTGCCAGCGGGGCACCCTCCTACGAGCAGTACTTC

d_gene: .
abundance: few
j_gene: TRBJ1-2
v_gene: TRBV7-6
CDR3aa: CASSLVLIGRRYGYTF
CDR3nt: TGTGCCAGCAGCTTAGTCCTAATAGGGAGAAGGTATGGCTACACCTTC

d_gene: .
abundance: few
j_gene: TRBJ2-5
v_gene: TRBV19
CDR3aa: CASQMTGGGLSQYF
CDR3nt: TGTGCCAGCCAGATGACGGGTGGGGGTCTATCACAGTACTTC

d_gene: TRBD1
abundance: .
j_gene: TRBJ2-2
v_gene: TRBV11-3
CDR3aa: CASSSQGAVTGELFF
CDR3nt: TGTGCCAGCAGCTCGCAGGGGGCGGTGACCGGGGAGCTGTTTTTT

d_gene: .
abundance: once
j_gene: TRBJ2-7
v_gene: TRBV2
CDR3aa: CASREGLFPSYEQYF
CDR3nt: TGTGCCAGCAGAGAGGGACTTTTTCCCTCCTACGAGCAGTACTTC

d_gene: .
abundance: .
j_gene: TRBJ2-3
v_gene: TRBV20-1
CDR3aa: CSVTGLGTDTQYF
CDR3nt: TGCAGTGTAACCGGGTTGGGAACAGATACGCAGTATTTT

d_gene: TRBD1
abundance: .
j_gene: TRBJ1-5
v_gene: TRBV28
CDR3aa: CATTRGGNQPQHF
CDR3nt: TGTGCCACGACCAGGGGGGGTAATCAGCCCCAGCATTTT

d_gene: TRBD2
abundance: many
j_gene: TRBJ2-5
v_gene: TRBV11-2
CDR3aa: CASSLGGGETQYF
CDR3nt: TGTGCCAGCAGCTTAGGGGGGGGAGAGACCCAGTACTTC

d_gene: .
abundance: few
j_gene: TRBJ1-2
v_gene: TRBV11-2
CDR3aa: CASSLEGPNYGYTF
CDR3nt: TGTGCCAGCAGCTTGGAGGGCCCTAACTATGGCTACACCTTC

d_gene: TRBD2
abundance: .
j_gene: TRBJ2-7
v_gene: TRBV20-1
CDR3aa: CSAPTSGGFYEQYF
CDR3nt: TGCAGTGCTCCAACTAGCGGGGGATTCTACGAGCAGTACTTC

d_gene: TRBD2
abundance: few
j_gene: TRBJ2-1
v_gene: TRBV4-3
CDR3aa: CASRRVAGYNEQFF
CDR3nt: TGCGCCAGCAGAAGAGTAGCGGGCTACAATGAGCAGTTCTTC

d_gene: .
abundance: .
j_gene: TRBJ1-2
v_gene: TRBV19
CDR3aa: CASSISTAGKANYGYTF
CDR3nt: TGTGCCAGTAGTATCTCTACTGCGGGGAAAGCTAACTATGGCTACACCTTC

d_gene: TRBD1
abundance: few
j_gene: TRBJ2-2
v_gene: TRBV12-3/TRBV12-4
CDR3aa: CASSPGQVTGELFF
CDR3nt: TGTGCCAGCAGTCCTGGACAGGTCACCGGGGAGCTGTTTTTT

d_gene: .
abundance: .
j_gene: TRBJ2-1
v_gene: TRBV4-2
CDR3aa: CASSQGPGRARDNEQFF
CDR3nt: TGTGCCAGCAGCCAAGGCCCGGGTAGGGCTCGAGACAATGAGCAGTTCTTC

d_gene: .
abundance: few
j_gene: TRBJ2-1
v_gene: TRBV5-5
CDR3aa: CASSGGLHEQFF
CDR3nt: TGTGCCAGCAGCGGAGGACTACATGAGCAGTTCTTC

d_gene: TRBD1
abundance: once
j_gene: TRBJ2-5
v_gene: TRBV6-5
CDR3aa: CASSSPNRGRETQYF
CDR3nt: TGTGCCAGCAGTTCCCCAAACAGGGGGCGTGAGACCCAGTACTTC

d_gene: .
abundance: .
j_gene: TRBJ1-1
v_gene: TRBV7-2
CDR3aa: CASSLLIDTEAFF
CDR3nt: TGTGCCAGCAGCTTGCTGATAGACACTGAAGCTTTCTTT

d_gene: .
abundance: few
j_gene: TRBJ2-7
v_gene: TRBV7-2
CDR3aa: CASSSQSSPYEQYF
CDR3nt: TGTGCCAGCAGCTCACAGTCCTCCCCCTACGAGCAGTACTTC

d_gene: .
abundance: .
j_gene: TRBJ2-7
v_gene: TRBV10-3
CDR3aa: CAIRKPGSGEQYF
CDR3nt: TGTGCCATCCGAAAGCCGGGTTCTGGTGAGCAGTACTTC

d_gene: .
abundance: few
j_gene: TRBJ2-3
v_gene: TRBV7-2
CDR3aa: CASSSPGGHTDTQYF
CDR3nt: TGTGCCAGCAGCTCGCCGGGGGGCCACACAGATACGCAGTATTTT

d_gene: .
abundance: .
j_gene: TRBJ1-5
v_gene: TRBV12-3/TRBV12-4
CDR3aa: CASSLRSGTRQPQHF
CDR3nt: TGTGCCAGCAGTTTGAGGTCAGGGACGCGTCAGCCCCAGCATTTT

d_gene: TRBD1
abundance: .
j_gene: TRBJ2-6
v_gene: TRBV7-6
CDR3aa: CASSSRDRPSGANVLTF
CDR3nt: TGTGCCAGCAGCTCCCGGGACAGGCCCTCTGGGGCCAACGTCCTGACTTTC